The 28 T cell receptor beta chains below come from one sample, sequenced in a study of T-cell memory formation after mild COVID-19. A single record per CDR3 protein comes from TCRdb applying MiXCR to the 5' RACE reads. Of 380,000 or so distinct CDR3 sequences listed, under 15% were seen once; the top ten hold around 21%. Sequenced: PBMCs or a T cell subset sorted from them (not recorded which). These receptors were obtained from a man younger than 30 who had mild COVID-19 (a few samples of this study predate the infection). Cell type and time point are not known.

This clonotype was seen a handful of times. The chain couples TRBV7-9 to TRBJ1-6; unclear D gene. Germline assignment: CDR1 SEHNR and CDR2 FQNEAQ (reference sequence). Trimming shortened V by 5 bases and J by 8 bases, and 7 bases separated the two germline ends. The CDR3 has 12 residues. The CDR3 coding sequence is TGTGCCAGCAGCCCCTTAGATTCACCCCTCCACTTT. Residues: CASSPLDSPLHF.

A few counts support this clonotype. V gene TRBV5-1 combines with J gene TRBJ1-4; D perhaps matches TRBD1 (5 bases). Per germline, CDR1 SGHRS and CDR2 YFSETQ. The CDR3 extends over 13 amino acids. Trimming pared 4 bases from V and 12 bases from J, leaving 16 bases between. CDR3 region: CASSTVGDQELFF. CDR3 DNA: TGCGCCAGCAGCACTGTGGGGGATCAGGAACTGTTTTTT.

This clonotype was detected only a few times. This chain connects TRBV24-1 to TRBJ1-5; 11 bases agree with TRBD1. The trim removed 4 bases at V and 7 bases at J, leaving 8 bases unmatched. Germline V gene sequence: CDR1 KGHDR, CDR2 SFDVKD. The CDR3 extends over 16 amino acids. The CDR3 nucleotides are TGTGCCACCAGTGAGCGGGGGACAGGGGGTGCACAGCCCCAGCATTTT. Its protein product is CATSERGTGGAQPQHF.

J is TRBJ1-6 and V is TRBV7-3; maybe TRBD1 (6 bases). Germline V gene data show CDR1 as SGHTA and CDR2 as FQGTGA. V was shortened by 1 base and J by 12 bases, with 19 bases between the two germline ends. The CDR3 covers 16 residues. The CDR3 nucleotides read TGTGCCAGCAGCTTAAACGGGGGGGCAGGTCGCGAACCCCTCCACTTT. Translated: CASSLNGGAGREPLHF.

This chain joins TRBV7-6 and TRBJ1-1; a possible D gene is TRBD1 (6 bases). Germline V CDR1 and CDR2: SGHVS, FNYEAQ. Trimming stripped 6 bases from V and 9 bases from J, with 14 bases between. The CDR3 sequence is 12 residues long. The CDR3 loop reads CASRLGGGKAFF. CDR3 nucleotides: TGTGCCAGCAGGTTGGGAGGGGGTAAAGCTTTCTTT.

The sample holds a few counts of this clonotype. The gene calls are TRBV4-3 and TRBJ2-7; D is undetermined. The CDR3 spans 16 residues. The germline CDR1 and CDR2 sequences are LGHNA and YSLEER. Trimming pared 0 bases from V and 2 bases from J, leaving 14 bases between. The DNA of the CDR3 is TGCGCCAGCAGCCAAGATTGGGATTCGAGGCCCTACGAGCAGTACTTC. Translated, it gives CASSQDWDSRPYEQYF.

The V and J genes are TRBV12-3 or TRBV12-4 and TRBJ2-1; no clear D. This CDR3 spans 14 amino acids. Trimming stripped 7 bases from V and 6 bases from J, with 16 bases between. The CDR3 DNA is TGTGCCAGCATTATCGGTGTCCTATCCAATGAGCAGTTCTTC. This encodes CASIIGVLSNEQFF.

This clonotype was picked up a small number of times. This sequence joins TRBV5-6 and TRBJ2-2, with D tentatively TRBD2 (6 bases). Germline assignment: CDR1 SGHDT and CDR2 YYEEEE. The CDR3 is 16 residues long. Between the trimmed V and J ends, which lost 0 bases and 4 bases, there was a span of 13 bases. The CDR3 reads CASSLVGGTTTGELFF. The CDR3 nucleotides read TGTGCCAGCAGCTTGGTGGGAGGCACGACCACCGGGGAGCTGTTTTTT.

CDR3 nucleotides: TGTGCCAGCAGTTACTCCGAACTCTCGGACTATGGCTACACCTTC. This encodes CASSYSELSDYGYTF. The V gene is TRBV6-5, the J gene TRBJ1-2; D uncertain. Germline V gene lookup returns CDR1 MNHEY and CDR2 SVGAGI. This CDR3 has 15 amino acids. Trimming removed 0 bases from V and 3 bases from J, with 11 bases in between.

The CDR3 DNA is TGCAGTGCTAGAGATATGGGGGGGCGGCCTTGGCAAGAGACCCAGTACTTC. Translating gives CSARDMGGRPWQETQYF. The rearrangement uses TRBV20-1 and TRBJ2-5; D perhaps matches TRBD2 (7 bases). The CDR3 is made up of 17 amino acids. V was shortened by 0 bases and J by 2 bases, with 19 bases between the two germline ends. Germline lookup yields CDR1 DFQATT and CDR2 SNEGSKA (reference sequence).

This clonotype was observed a handful of times. The chain recombines TRBV7-9 with TRBJ2-1; TRBD2 aligns across 8 bases. The CDR3 extends over 15 amino acids. Germline V gene sequence: CDR1 SEHNR, CDR2 FQNEAQ (reference sequence). Trimming took 3 bases from V and 2 from J; bases not matched to a gene: 3. The CDR3 coding sequence is TGTGCCAGCAGCTTTAGCGGGGAAACCTACAATGAGCAGTTCTTC. Encoded protein: CASSFSGETYNEQFF.

This clonotype was counted between two and nine times. The CDR3, as DNA: TGCAGCCCATTACACACCGACTCCTACGAGCAGTACGTC. It codes for CSPLHTDSYEQYV. The rearrangement uses TRBV29-1 and TRBJ2-7, with D uncertain. The ends were cut back, 8 bases at V and 0 bases at J, with 14 bases in the middle. The CDR3 has 13 residues. Germline CDR1 is SQVTM and CDR2 is ANQGSEA.

The rearrangement links TRBV15 to TRBJ2-3; D ambiguous. The V gene lost 1 base and the J gene lost 4 bases, with 6 bases spanning the gap. Germline assignment: CDR1 LNHNV and CDR2 YYDKDF (reference sequence). CDR3 length: 13 amino acids. The CDR3 bases are TGTGCCACCAGCAGAGCCCACTCAGATACGCAGTATTTT. Amino acid sequence: CATSRAHSDTQYF.

The chain recombines TRBV6-1 with TRBJ1-5; tentatively, D is TRBD1 (5 bases). The CDR3 has 12 amino acids. The V gene's germline CDR1 is MNHNS and CDR2 SASEGT. Trimming left V 7 bases short and J 5 bases short, with 9 bases between. CDR3 DNA sequence: TGTGCCAGCACAAGGACACATCAGCCCCAGCATTTT. Residues: CASTRTHQPQHF.

The chain carries TRBV20-1 and TRBJ2-3, with 7 positions matching TRBD2. CDR3 length: 16 amino acids. Germline V gene data show CDR1 as DFQATT and CDR2 as SNEGSKA (reference sequence). The J segment lost 5 bases and the V segment lost 6 bases, leaving 17 bases of the junction unmatched. CDR3 nucleotide sequence: TGCAGTGCCCACCTGGGATCTAGCGGCTATCTAGATACGCAGTATTTT. Protein sequence: CSAHLGSSGYLDTQYF.

The chain couples TRBV2 to TRBJ2-5; D is possibly TRBD2 (7 bases). Trimming left V 0 bases short and J 12 bases short, with 14 bases between. From germline, CDR1 is SNHLY and CDR2 FYNNEI. CDR3 length: 13 residues. CDR3 protein: CASSEALGGAEYF. The CDR3 bases are TGTGCCAGCAGTGAAGCCCTGGGGGGGGCCGAGTACTTC.

The J gene is TRBJ2-4, the V gene TRBV20-1, with a possible D match to TRBD1 (5 bases). This CDR3 is 14 amino acids long. CDR1 and CDR2 from the germline V gene are DFQATT and SNEGSKA (reference sequence). Trimming cost V 3 bases and J 8 bases, with 17 bases left between them. DNA of the CDR3: TGCAGTGCTAGCGATCGGGCAGGGTACGACATTCAGTACTTC. Residues: CSASDRAGYDIQYF.

The chain carries TRBV7-2 and TRBJ1-2, with D possibly being TRBD1 (6 bases). The CDR3 is made up of 14 amino acids. V shed 4 bases and J shed 5 bases, with 14 bases lying between them. Germline V gene lookup returns CDR1 SGHTA and CDR2 FQGNSA. CDR3 nucleotide sequence: TGTGCCAGCAGCTCCCTTACAGGGCTTTATGGCTACACCTTC. As protein: CASSSLTGLYGYTF. Looking up the rest from reference TRBV7-2 and TRBJ1-2 gives the full variable domain: GAGVSQSPSNKVTEKGKDVELRCDPISGHTALYWYRQSLGQGLEFLIYFQGNSAPDKSGLPSDRFSAERTGGSVSTLTIQRTQQEDSAVYLCASSSLTGLYGYTFGSGTRLTVV.

This clonotype was found a few times. The rearrangement uses TRBV28 and TRBJ2-7; D may be TRBD1 or TRBD2 (5 bases each). Trimming pared 3 bases from V and 7 bases from J, leaving 13 bases between. Germline CDR1 is MDHEN and CDR2 is SYDVKM. There are 13 residues in the CDR3. CDR3 nucleotide sequence: TGTGCCAGCAGTTTCCACCGGGACGGTGAGCAGTACGTC. Translating gives CASSFHRDGEQYV.

This clonotype was detected only a few times. This chain uses TRBV9 with TRBJ2-7; D remains ambiguous. CDR3 length equals 15 residues. Trimming took off 1 base at V and 3 bases at J, with 14 bases between the two ends. From germline, CDR1 is SGDLS and CDR2 YYNGEE. In nucleotides, the CDR3 is TGTGCCAGCAGCGTATCCTCTTCATCTTTCTACGAGCAGTACTTC. Translation gives CASSVSSSSFYEQYF.

V and J are TRBV29-1 and TRBJ2-5; TRBD1 matches 8 bases. This CDR3 is built from 13 residues. Germline loops: CDR1 SQVTM, CDR2 ANQGSEA. Germline trimming cut 6 bases from V and 5 bases from J; bases unmatched to any gene: 8. CDR3 coding DNA: TGCAGCGTATGCCAGGGGGCGCGGGAGACCCAGTACTTC. This gives the protein CSVCQGARETQYF.

This clonotype was recorded at least ten times. The chain employs TRBV6-5 and TRBJ1-1; no firm D call. Germline V gene data show CDR1 as MNHEY and CDR2 as SVGAGI. V gave up 6 bases and J gave up 9 bases, with 2 bases separating them. This CDR3 is 8 amino acids long. This CDR3 is CASRKAFF. The DNA of the CDR3 is TGTGCCAGCAGGAAAGCTTTCTTT.

This clonotype came up a few times. This chain links TRBV11-2 with TRBJ1-2; weak D call: TRBD1 (6 bases). Germline loops: CDR1 SGHAT, CDR2 FQNNGV. V was pared by 6 bases and J by 4 bases, with 18 bases between. CDR3 length equals 15 residues. Here the CDR3 reads CASRRLSRGGYGYTF. CDR3 coding DNA: TGTGCCAGCAGACGACTCTCCAGGGGTGGCTATGGCTACACCTTC.

This clonotype was seen a few times. V is TRBV20-1 and J is TRBJ1-1, with TRBD1 identical over 7 bases. The germline CDR1 and CDR2 sequences are DFQATT and SNEGSKA (reference sequence). This CDR3 comprises 14 residues. Unmatched junction bases numbered 17, after V lost 6 bases and J lost 10 bases. In DNA, the CDR3 is TGCAGTGCCGAGCCCCGACAGGGAGGATGGGGAGCTTTCTTT. As protein: CSAEPRQGGWGAFF.

This chain uses TRBV12-3 or TRBV12-4 with TRBJ2-7, with a possible D match to TRBD1 (6 bases). The CDR3 runs 14 residues. The V end lost 6 bases, the J end lost 4 bases, and 16 bases lay between the germline ends. In nucleotides, the CDR3 is TGTGCCAGCAGCCTGGACAGCTCCCTTTACGAGCAGTACTTC. It codes for CASSLDSSLYEQYF.

The CDR3 nucleotides are TGCAGTGTTACGGCAGGGGATCAGCCCCAGCATTTT. It is translated as CSVTAGDQPQHF. The chain is built from TRBV20-1 and TRBJ1-5, with a tentative D call TRBD1 (6 bases). CDR3 length: 12 residues. The germline V gene has CDR1 DFQATT and CDR2 SNEGSKA (reference sequence). The V and J ends lost 7 bases and 5 bases respectively, with 12 bases between them.

This clonotype has at least ten counts. The chain carries TRBV2 and TRBJ1-6, with D tentatively TRBD1 (6 bases). The V end lost 6 bases, the J end lost 9 bases, and 18 bases lay between the germline ends. Germline CDR1 is SNHLY and CDR2 is FYNNEI. The CDR3 has 15 amino acids. As DNA, the CDR3 is TGTGCCAGCAGGGACTACAGGGACCGGGGTTCACCCCTCCACTTT. It specifies CASRDYRDRGSPLHF.

This clonotype was detected a few times. The V call is TRBV20-1, the J call TRBJ2-3; D not resolved. CDR3 size: 12 residues. Germline V lookup: CDR1 DFQATT, CDR2 SNEGSKA (reference sequence). V was shortened by 6 bases and J by 10 bases, with 17 bases between the two germline ends. This CDR3 reads CSAPTTGWAQYF. The CDR3 DNA reads TGCAGTGCCCCAACGACCGGGTGGGCGCAGTATTTT.